These 22 T cell receptor beta chains originate from one sample sequenced in a study of lymphopenia after photon versus proton radiotherapy. Some clones are missing from TCRdb's copy, which holds only in-frame ones; the method was immunoSEQ multiplex PCR. The sample carries 55,000 to 70,000 clones, 85% to 95% recorded once. The specimen was peripheral blood, collected from a patient treated with photon-based radiotherapy. The receptors were gathered from a woman aged 40-49 years with cholangiocarcinoma.

The chain carries TRBV29-1 and TRBJ2-7, with 7 bases that match TRBD1. There are 12 residues in the CDR3. Germline V lookup: CDR1 SQVTM, CDR2 ANQGSEA. V shed 5 bases, J shed 2 bases, and the junction held 3 bases outside the gene matches. The CDR3 nucleotides read TGCAGCGTTAGACAGGGTACCTACGAGCAGTACTTC. Translated: CSVRQGTYEQYF.

The chain has TRBV29-1 and TRBJ1-2; no firm D call. Looked up from germline, CDR1 is SQVTM and CDR2 is ANQGSEA. Between the trimmed V and J ends, which lost 3 bases and 3 bases, there was a span of 8 bases. The CDR3 is 12 residues long. This chain's CDR3 is CSVEGMDYGYTF. CDR3 nucleotides: TGCAGCGTTGAGGGAATGGACTATGGCTACACCTTC.

The rearrangement links TRBV9 to TRBJ2-7, with unresolved D. CDR3 length: 14 amino acids. V was pared by 0 bases and J by 2 bases, with 9 bases between. The germline V gene encodes CDR1 SGDLS and CDR2 YYNGEE. The DNA for the CDR3 is TGTGCCAGCAGCGTAGGGTGGTCTGCCTACGAGCAGTACTTC. This sequence encodes CASSVGWSAYEQYF.

J is TRBJ2-1 and V is TRBV10-2, with 11 bases identical to TRBD2. With V trimmed by 1 base and J by 9 bases, 23 bases remained unmatched. CDR1 and CDR2 from the germline V gene are WSHSY and SAAADI. The CDR3 contains 21 residues. CDR3 region: CASSEFPSGPTSGRLMAEQFF. CDR3 nucleotide sequence: TGCGCCAGCAGTGAGTTCCCCTCCGGGCCTACTAGCGGGAGATTGATGGCTGAGCAGTTCTTC.

The chain employs TRBV5-6 and TRBJ2-1; TRBD2 agrees at 7 bases. This CDR3 region has 16 residues. The V gene end was trimmed by 5 bases and the J gene end by 0 bases; junction bases not matched to a gene: 8. Germline V gene lookup returns CDR1 SGHDT and CDR2 YYEEEE. The chain's CDR3 is CASSYTSVSSYNEQFF. CDR3 bases: TGTGCCAGCAGTTACACTAGCGTAAGCTCCTACAATGAGCAGTTCTTC.

The rearrangement links TRBV7-3 to TRBJ1-2; a possible D gene is TRBD1 (6 bases). CDR1 SGHTA and CDR2 FQGTGA come from the germline V gene. The CDR3 sequence is 16 residues long. Trimming left V 7 bases short and J 1 base short, with 19 bases between. The CDR3 is CASNQIQGMSNYGYTF. The CDR3 DNA sequence: TGTGCCAGCAACCAAATCCAGGGGATGAGTAACTATGGCTACACCTTC.

The chain has TRBV4-2 and TRBJ2-7; D is tentatively TRBD1 or TRBD2 (6 bases each). Germline V lookup: CDR1 LGHNA, CDR2 YNFKEQ. The CDR3 loop spans 16 amino acids. The germline V and J ends were trimmed by 0 bases and 4 bases, with 16 bases remaining between them. CDR3 nucleotides: TGTGCCAGCAGCCAAGACGGAGGGGGGAGTGGATACGAGCAGTACTTC. This gives the protein CASSQDGGGSGYEQYF.

The chain links TRBV5-1 to TRBJ2-1; maybe TRBD2 (6 bases). CDR1 SGHRS and CDR2 YFSETQ come from the germline V gene. Trimming cost V 3 bases and J 7 bases, with 20 bases left between them. There are 16 residues in the CDR3. The CDR3: CASSSGGTSRTNEQFF. CDR3 bases: TGCGCCAGCAGCTCGGGCGGGACTTCCAGGACGAATGAGCAGTTCTTC.

The gene calls are TRBV9 and TRBJ2-1; 10 bases align to TRBD2. V lost 4 bases, J lost 7 bases, and 11 bases stayed unmatched. This CDR3 is built from 16 residues. Germline-derived CDR1 and CDR2 are SGDLS and YYNGEE. DNA of the CDR3: TGTGCCAGCAGCTCACCGGGACTAGCGAAGGTAAATGAGCAGTTCTTC. Its protein product is CASSSPGLAKVNEQFF.

This clone was observed a single time. This sequence joins TRBV5-1 and TRBJ2-1, with D unclear. Germline CDR1 reads SGHRS; CDR2 reads YFSETQ. Between the trimmed V and J ends, which lost 6 bases and 1 base, there was a span of 14 bases. This CDR3 is 15 amino acids long. The CDR3 protein is CASTKTLASYNEQFF. The CDR3, as DNA: TGCGCCAGCACTAAAACCCTGGCGTCCTACAATGAGCAGTTCTTC.

The V and J genes are TRBV4-3 and TRBJ2-2; 8 bases fit TRBD2. The length of the CDR3 is 16 residues. V dropped 0 bases and J dropped 4; count of bases not matched to a gene: 4. The germline V gene encodes CDR1 LGHNA and CDR2 YSLEER. CDR3 loop: CASSQDPGTSTGELFF. The CDR3 DNA is TGCGCCAGCAGCCAAGACCCCGGGACTAGCACCGGGGAGCTGTTTTTT.

The J gene is TRBJ1-6, the V gene TRBV28; D not certain. Trimming took off 4 bases at V and 4 bases at J, with 14 bases between the two ends. The germline gives CDR1 MDHEN, CDR2 SYDVKM. This CDR3 region has 16 residues. Here the CDR3 reads CASSSPYGGYNSPLHF. Here the CDR3 DNA reads TGTGCCAGCAGTTCCCCTTACGGCGGATATAATTCACCCCTCCACTTT.

The chain joins TRBV7-9 to TRBJ2-2, with 7 bases that match TRBD1. The CDR3 runs 13 residues. CDR1 is SEHNR and CDR2 is FQNEAQ in the germline V gene (reference sequence). The junction had 3 bases not matched to a gene; V was cut back by 5 bases and J by 6 bases. The CDR3 DNA sequence: TGTGCCAGCAGCGAAACAGGGGCCGGGGAGCTGTTTTTT. As protein: CASSETGAGELFF. The full variable domain, completed using reference TRBV7-9 and TRBJ2-2, is DTGVSQNPRHKITKRGQNVTFRCDPISEHNRLYWYRQTLGQGPEFLTYFQNEAQLEKSRLLSDRFSAERPKGSFSTLEIQRTEQGDSAMYLCASSETGAGELFFGEGSRLTVL.

In DNA form, the CDR3 reads TGTGCCAGCAGCGTAACCCCGGGGACTAGCGGGGGGGCGGATGCCGGGGAGCTGTTTTTT. As protein: CASSVTPGTSGGADAGELFF. The genes are TRBV9 and TRBJ2-2, with 16 positions matching TRBD2. The germline gives CDR1 SGDLS, CDR2 YYNGEE. After removal of 1 base from V and 6 bases from J, the junction contained 12 bases not matched to a gene. CDR3 size: 20 residues.

The CDR3, as DNA: TGTGCCAGCAGCCAAATTCCACCGGGGTTATACGAGCAGTACTTC. Its translation: CASSQIPPGLYEQYF. The chain is built from TRBV11-3 and TRBJ2-7; D might be TRBD2 (5 bases). Trimming stripped 5 bases from V and 4 bases from J, with 18 bases between. The CDR3 consists of 15 residues. The germline V gene has CDR1 SGHNT and CDR2 YENEEA.

With regard to this clone: The same CDR3 also results from other DNA sequences found in this sample. V is TRBV18 and J is TRBJ1-1; possible D gene TRBD1, 6 bases. The CDR3 runs to 13 residues. Trimming removed 1 base at V and 5 bases at J, with 8 bases between. CDR1 is KGHSH, CDR2 LQKENI, per germline. The CDR3: CASSPQGGTEAFF. The CDR3 coding sequence is TGTGCCAGCTCACCACAGGGGGGGACTGAAGCTTTCTTT.

CDR3 coding DNA: TGTGCCAGCAGCTTAGGTCCCGGGACAGGGCGGTTTGAAGACTACGAGCAGTACTTC. This translates into CASSLGPGTGRFEDYEQYF. The rearrangement joins TRBV7-9 to TRBJ2-7; 9 bases align to TRBD1. CDR1 is SEHNR, CDR2 FQNEAQ, per germline (reference sequence). V trimming: 1 base; J trimming: 3 bases; junction bases outside the gene matches: 16. This CDR3 contains 19 residues.

The CDR3 protein is CAARVAGSYGYTF. CDR3 in DNA: TGTGCCGCCCGGGTGGCAGGGTCCTATGGCTACACCTTC. The chain employs TRBV6-5 and TRBJ1-2; possible D gene TRBD1, 5 bases. Germline V lookup: CDR1 MNHEY, CDR2 SVGAGI. Trimming shortened V by 11 bases and J by 4 bases, and 17 bases separated the two germline ends. The CDR3 covers 13 residues.

The V call is TRBV7-9, the J call TRBJ2-7; a weak D match, TRBD1 (5 bases). The CDR3 runs 12 residues. V shed 5 bases and J shed 4 bases, with 9 bases lying between them. CDR1 and CDR2 from the germline V gene are SEHNR and FQNEAQ (reference sequence). CDR3 coding DNA: TGTGCCAGCAGCCCCGACAGATACGAGCAGTACTTC. Translation: CASSPDRYEQYF.

In its sample, this clone was seen once. This chain links TRBV19 with TRBJ1-2, with D tentatively TRBD1 (6 bases). The CDR3 sequence is 15 residues long. Germline-derived CDR1 and CDR2 are LNHDA and SQIVND (reference sequence). The ends were cut back, 9 bases at V and 4 bases at J, with 21 bases in the middle. CDR3 bases: TGTGCCAGCACCCGGGGCGGGGGCGCAGGCTATGGCTACACCTTC. This translates into CASTRGGGAGYGYTF.

The V gene is TRBV5-1, the J gene TRBJ2-1, with TRBD2 matching 10 bases. The CDR3 consists of 15 residues. Germline loops: CDR1 SGHRS, CDR2 YFSETQ. The ends lost 4 bases at V and 2 bases at J; junction bases unmatched: 3. The CDR3 DNA sequence: TGCGCCAGCAGCGTAGGGACTAGCGCCTACAATGAGCAGTTCTTC. Encoded protein: CASSVGTSAYNEQFF. The full variable domain, with the rest looked up from reference TRBV5-1 and TRBJ2-1, is KAGVTQTPRYLIKTRGQQVTLSCSPISGHRSVSWYQQTPGQGLQFLFEYFSETQRNKGNFPGRFSGRQFSNSRSEMNVSTLELGDSALYLCASSVGTSAYNEQFFGPGTRLTVL.

This clone was recorded once. The chain employs TRBV2 and TRBJ2-2; D possibly corresponds to TRBD2 (5 bases). Trimming stripped 6 bases from V and 2 bases from J, with 13 bases between. CDR3 length: 15 amino acids. CDR1 SNHLY and CDR2 FYNNEI come from the germline V gene. CDR3 sequence reads: CASSLAGGNTGELFF. CDR3 bases: TGTGCCAGCAGCCTTGCTGGAGGCAACACCGGGGAGCTGTTTTTT.